The entry below gives a single T cell receptor (beta chain) sequence along with its context. Germline-derived CDR1 and CDR2 are KGHDR and SFDVKD. V lost 9 bases, J lost 4 bases, and 14 bases lay in between. The CDR3 is made up of 13 amino acids. The entry originates in a study of T cells after yellow fever vaccination. As TCR cDNA was made by 5'RACE template switching, a universal primer site and UMIs were added. TCRdb fed the 5' RACE reads into MiXCR, producing one record per CDR3 protein. The table has approximately 450,000 distinct CDR3 sequences, around 20% seen once. Sample: PBMCs, taken before the yellow fever booster vaccination. The clonotype was recovered from a man between 18 and 29 years old who received the YFV17D yellow fever vaccine. The V call is TRBV24-1, the J call TRBJ1-1; D might be TRBD1 (6 bases). CDR3 bases: TGTGCCACCCGAGAGGGACACCGCACTGAAGCTTTCTTT. Its translation is CATREGHRTEAFF.